This T cell receptor (beta chain) was identified in a study of STAT3 mutations in large granular lymphocyte leukemia. Note on this clone: What it binds is unknown.

Tens of thousands of productive templates were obtained per sample on average. The data were produced by immunoSEQ multiplex PCR, yet TCRdb's version contains in-frame clones alone and is incomplete. The sample comprises around 17,000 clones, approximately 84% of which are singletons, and roughly 8.1% rests with the top ten. Trimming took 2 bases from V and 2 from J, leaving 3 bases between them. This CDR3 has 12 amino acids. Germline V gene lookup returns CDR1 MDHEN and CDR2 SYDVKM. Findings and limits, study-wide: Every T-cell large granular lymphocyte leukemia patient had at least one immunodominant TCR beta clonotype. Variable sampling intervals and differing treatment regimens complicated linking therapy response to TCR clonal burden changes. In about 30% of the 18 patients, new TCR clonotypes emerged after therapy.

The sequencing input was peripheral blood mononuclear cells. The rearrangement uses TRBV28 and TRBJ1-2; D remains ambiguous. The origin of this receptor is a man between 50 and 59 years old with T-cell large granular lymphocyte leukemia. Some clones in this sample may be carry-over from other donors' samples. As DNA, the CDR3 is TGTGCCAGCAGTTTAAACAACTATGGCTACACCTTC. Translating gives CASSLNNYGYTF.